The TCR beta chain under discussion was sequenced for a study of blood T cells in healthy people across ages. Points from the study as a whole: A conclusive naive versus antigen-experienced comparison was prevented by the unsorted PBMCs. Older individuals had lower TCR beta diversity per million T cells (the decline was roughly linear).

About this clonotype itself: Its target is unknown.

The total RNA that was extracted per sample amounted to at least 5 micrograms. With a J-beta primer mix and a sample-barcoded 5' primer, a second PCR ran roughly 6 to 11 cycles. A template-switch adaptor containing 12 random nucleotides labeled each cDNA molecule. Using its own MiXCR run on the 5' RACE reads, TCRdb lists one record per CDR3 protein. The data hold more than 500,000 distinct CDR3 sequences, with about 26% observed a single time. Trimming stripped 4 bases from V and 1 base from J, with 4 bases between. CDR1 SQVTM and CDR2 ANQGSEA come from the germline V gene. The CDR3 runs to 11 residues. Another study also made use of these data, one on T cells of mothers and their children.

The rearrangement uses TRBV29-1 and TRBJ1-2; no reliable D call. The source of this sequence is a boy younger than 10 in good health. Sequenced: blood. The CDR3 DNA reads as TGCAGCGTTGTGTTTAACTATGGCTACACCTTC. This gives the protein CSVVFNYGYTF.